This T cell receptor beta chain was documented in a study of response to subunit inactivated influenza vaccine. TCRdb reprocessed the RT-PCR reads via MiXCR and lists one record per CDR3 protein. The sample comprises more than 150,000 distinct CDR3 sequences, around a tenth of which are singletons, and roughly 10% rests with the top ten. This CDR3 spans 16 amino acids. The V segment lost 4 bases and the J segment 0 bases; nucleotides outside the gene matches: 7. Per germline, CDR1 SEHNR and CDR2 FQNEAQ (reference sequence). Regarding this clonotype: Its antigen is unidentified.

Study conclusions and caveats: The study's authors posited that every seasonal influenza vaccination enlists few new T cells.

The sequences come from non-naive T cells sorted from PBMCs, collected on the day of vaccination. The origin of this receptor is a man aged 50 to 59 who received an inactivated influenza vaccine. V and J are TRBV7-9 and TRBJ2-7; 9 bases are shared with TRBD1. CDR3 bases: TGTGCCAGCAGCTCCGCTTGGACAGGGGACTCCTACGAGCAGTACTTC. Encoded protein: CASSSAWTGDSYEQYF.